A selection of T cell receptor beta chains follows, all from one sample in a study of cytomegalovirus exposure and HLA in healthy donors. Libraries were prepared by immunoSEQ multiplex PCR; TCRdb keeps only in-frame clonotypes and omits some of them. The table lists about 180,000 clones, around 77% of them singletons, with 2.4% in the top ten. Material for sequencing was PBMCs. These receptors originate from a man aged 55 to 70 in good health and CMV-seronegative. CDR3s include the opening cysteine and the closing phenylalanine or tryptophan. The order of the fields is D gene, V gene, J gene, clone size, CDR3 DNA, CDR3 protein. The D gene is left open where the match is weak. For some rows the clone size is stated as once, few or many, or as a class when expanded; others skip it.

d_call: -; v_call: TRBV18; j_call: TRBJ2-7; clone_size: -; cdr3_nt: TGTGCCAGCTCACCAAGAAGGGACTCGTACTACGAGCAGTACTTC; cdr3_aa: CASSPRRDSYYEQYF
d_call: -; v_call: TRBV7-9; j_call: TRBJ2-5; clone_size: few; cdr3_nt: TGTGCCAGCAGCGACGGAGCCCCAGCAATCCAGTACCAAGAGACCCAGTACTTC; cdr3_aa: CASSDGAPAIQYQETQYF
d_call: TRBD2; v_call: TRBV6-1; j_call: TRBJ2-5; clone_size: -; cdr3_nt: TGTGCCAGCAGTGAACCGAGGCTAGCGGGGGACCAAGAGACCCAGTACTTC; cdr3_aa: CASSEPRLAGDQETQYF
d_call: -; v_call: TRBV7-8; j_call: TRBJ1-1; clone_size: -; cdr3_nt: TGTGCCAGCAGCCGAATCCCCGGGACACCTTTGAACACTGAAGCTTTCTTT; cdr3_aa: CASSRIPGTPLNTEAFF
d_call: -; v_call: TRBV27; j_call: TRBJ2-7; clone_size: few; cdr3_nt: TGTGCCAGCACCACCCTGGGGGGGCACTACGAGCAGTACTTC; cdr3_aa: CASTTLGGHYEQYF
d_call: -; v_call: TRBV6-1; j_call: TRBJ2-2; clone_size: -; cdr3_nt: TGTGCCAGCAGTGATGGGGGCCGAAAGGAGCTGTTTTTT; cdr3_aa: CASSDGGRKELFF
d_call: -; v_call: TRBV7-6; j_call: TRBJ1-1; clone_size: -; cdr3_nt: TGTGCCAGCAGCTTAGTCTCAGCGATGAACACTGAAGCTTTCTTT; cdr3_aa: CASSLVSAMNTEAFF
d_call: TRBD1; v_call: TRBV29-1; j_call: TRBJ1-1; clone_size: once; cdr3_nt: TGCAGCGTTGAACTGACAGGGCGTAACACTGAAGCTTTCTTT; cdr3_aa: CSVELTGRNTEAFF
d_call: -; v_call: TRBV9; j_call: TRBJ2-3; clone_size: -; cdr3_nt: TGTGCCAGCAGCGTAGGGCAGACTTTCACAGATACGCAGTATTTT; cdr3_aa: CASSVGQTFTDTQYF
d_call: -; v_call: TRBV5-1; j_call: TRBJ1-3; clone_size: once; cdr3_nt: TGCGCCAGCAGCTCTAGCAATGGAAACACCATATATTTT; cdr3_aa: CASSSSNGNTIYF
d_call: TRBD1; v_call: TRBV19; j_call: TRBJ1-5; clone_size: -; cdr3_nt: TGTGCCAGTAGTGACCGGGACAGGGGGACTCAGCCCCAGCATTTT; cdr3_aa: CASSDRDRGTQPQHF
d_call: -; v_call: TRBV29-1; j_call: TRBJ1-2; clone_size: -; cdr3_nt: TGCAGCGTTGAAACTAGGGTCGGCTACACCTTC; cdr3_aa: CSVETRVGYTF
d_call: -; v_call: TRBV6-1; j_call: TRBJ2-4; clone_size: -; cdr3_nt: TGTGCCAGCAGAGCTACCGGACAAGCCAAAAACATTCAGTACTTC; cdr3_aa: CASRATGQAKNIQYF
d_call: TRBD1; v_call: TRBV27; j_call: TRBJ2-3; clone_size: -; cdr3_nt: TGTGCCAGCAGTTTAATCCGGACAGGGGACACAGATACGCAGTATTTT; cdr3_aa: CASSLIRTGDTDTQYF
d_call: -; v_call: TRBV13; j_call: TRBJ2-2; clone_size: -; cdr3_nt: TGTGCCAGCAGCCGAGAGGGCCTGAACACCGGGGAGCTGTTTTTT; cdr3_aa: CASSREGLNTGELFF
d_call: TRBD2; v_call: TRBV5-8; j_call: TRBJ2-1; clone_size: few; cdr3_nt: TGTGCCAGCAGCTTGGGAGCGGGAGAGACAAACGAGCAGTTCTTC; cdr3_aa: CASSLGAGETNEQFF
d_call: TRBD1; v_call: TRBV14; j_call: TRBJ2-4; clone_size: -; cdr3_nt: TGTGCCAGCAGCTCCGGGACAGGGGGCATCATTCAGTACTTC; cdr3_aa: CASSSGTGGIIQYF
d_call: TRBD2; v_call: TRBV5-4; j_call: TRBJ2-3; clone_size: -; cdr3_nt: TGTGCCAGCAGCTTGGGGCCTAGCGGGGGGGCGTCACGAGATACGCAGTATTTT; cdr3_aa: CASSLGPSGGASRDTQYF
d_call: -; v_call: TRBV5-4; j_call: TRBJ1-1; clone_size: -; cdr3_nt: TGTGCCAGCAGCAATAGAGTAGGGGTGAACACTGAAGCTTTCTTT; cdr3_aa: CASSNRVGVNTEAFF
d_call: -; v_call: TRBV18; j_call: TRBJ2-2; clone_size: -; cdr3_nt: TGTGCCAGCTCACCAGCTGGGCGACAAAACACCGGGGAGCTGTTTTTT; cdr3_aa: CASSPAGRQNTGELFF
d_call: TRBD2; v_call: TRBV25-1; j_call: TRBJ2-1; clone_size: -; cdr3_nt: TGTGCCAGCGTAACTAGCGGGGGATACAATGAGCAGTTCTTC; cdr3_aa: CASVTSGGYNEQFF
d_call: TRBD2; v_call: TRBV2; j_call: TRBJ2-1; clone_size: -; cdr3_nt: TGTGCCAGCAGTGACCTGGGACTAGCGGGAGTTTCCTACAATGAGCAGTTCTTC; cdr3_aa: CASSDLGLAGVSYNEQFF
d_call: -; v_call: TRBV9; j_call: TRBJ1-2; clone_size: -; cdr3_nt: TGTGCCAGCAGCGTAGTGGGGGCGCTCGGCTATGGCTACACCTTC; cdr3_aa: CASSVVGALGYGYTF
d_call: TRBD1; v_call: TRBV9; j_call: TRBJ2-7; clone_size: -; cdr3_nt: TGTGCCAGCAGCGTAGCGGGACAGACCTACGAGCAGTACTTC; cdr3_aa: CASSVAGQTYEQYF
d_call: -; v_call: TRBV5-4; j_call: TRBJ1-1; clone_size: -; cdr3_nt: TGTGCCAGCAGCTTCCCCAGGGCGACGACTGAAGCTTTCTTT; cdr3_aa: CASSFPRATTEAFF
d_call: -; v_call: TRBV4-1; j_call: TRBJ1-2; clone_size: -; cdr3_nt: TGCGCCAGCAGCCACCCGGGAAAGGGAATTGGCTACACCTTC; cdr3_aa: CASSHPGKGIGYTF
d_call: -; v_call: TRBV5-4; j_call: TRBJ2-5; clone_size: -; cdr3_nt: TGTGCCAGCAGCTTGTTCCAGGTTAGGGAGACCCAGTACTTC; cdr3_aa: CASSLFQVRETQYF
d_call: TRBD1; v_call: TRBV19; j_call: TRBJ1-2; clone_size: -; cdr3_nt: TGTGCCAGTAGTCAAACCGGGACAGAATATGGCTACACCTTC; cdr3_aa: CASSQTGTEYGYTF
d_call: TRBD2; v_call: TRBV6-5; j_call: TRBJ2-1; clone_size: -; cdr3_nt: TGTGCCAGCCCTAGCGGGGGGTACAATGAGCAGTTCTTC; cdr3_aa: CASPSGGYNEQFF
d_call: TRBD1; v_call: TRBV27; j_call: TRBJ2-7; clone_size: few; cdr3_nt: TGTGCCAGCAGTAGACAGGGCACATCCTACGAGCAGTACTTC; cdr3_aa: CASSRQGTSYEQYF
d_call: TRBD1; v_call: TRBV7-2; j_call: TRBJ2-7; clone_size: -; cdr3_nt: TGTGCCAGCAGCCCAATGGACAGGGTAAACCACGAGCAGTACTTC; cdr3_aa: CASSPMDRVNHEQYF
d_call: -; v_call: TRBV2; j_call: TRBJ2-7; clone_size: few; cdr3_nt: TGTGCCAGCAGGGGACTCGAAGGGTCCTACGAGCAGTACTTC; cdr3_aa: CASRGLEGSYEQYF
d_call: -; v_call: TRBV19; j_call: TRBJ2-5; clone_size: -; cdr3_nt: TGTGCCAGTAGTACAGGTGGCCTAGAGACCCAGTACTTC; cdr3_aa: CASSTGGLETQYF
d_call: TRBD1; v_call: TRBV5-1; j_call: TRBJ2-7; clone_size: -; cdr3_nt: TGCGCCAGCAGCTTGGTACAGGGGAGCGCTTCGGGCGAGCAGTACTTC; cdr3_aa: CASSLVQGSASGEQYF
d_call: TRBD2; v_call: TRBV4-1; j_call: TRBJ2-7; clone_size: once; cdr3_nt: TGCGCCAGCAGCCAAGTCGGGCTAGCGGGGGGGCTTGGCGAGCAGTACTTC; cdr3_aa: CASSQVGLAGGLGEQYF
d_call: -; v_call: TRBV19; j_call: TRBJ2-3; clone_size: -; cdr3_nt: TGTGCCAGTAGTGGGCAATCCACAGATACGCAGTATTTT; cdr3_aa: CASSGQSTDTQYF
d_call: -; v_call: TRBV11-2; j_call: TRBJ2-7; clone_size: -; cdr3_nt: TGTGCCAGCAGCTTAAGTCAGGGCACCTACGAGCAGTACTTC; cdr3_aa: CASSLSQGTYEQYF
d_call: -; v_call: TRBV4-1; j_call: TRBJ1-2; clone_size: -; cdr3_nt: TGCGCCAGCAGCCAATCTGGAACCGGGAAACACGGTGGCTACACCTTC; cdr3_aa: CASSQSGTGKHGGYTF
d_call: -; v_call: TRBV5-1; j_call: TRBJ1-1; clone_size: -; cdr3_nt: TGCGCCAGCAGCTTGTCCGGGTCTAGCACTGAAGCTTTCTTT; cdr3_aa: CASSLSGSSTEAFF
d_call: -; v_call: TRBV19; j_call: TRBJ2-6; clone_size: -; cdr3_nt: TGTGCCAGTCGCCGGGACACTAAGAACGTCCTGACTTTC; cdr3_aa: CASRRDTKNVLTF
d_call: TRBD2; v_call: TRBV28; j_call: TRBJ2-1; clone_size: once; cdr3_nt: TGTGCCAGCAGCCCCCAGACTAGCGGGAGGGCATGGGGACAGTTCTTC; cdr3_aa: CASSPQTSGRAWGQFF
d_call: TRBD1; v_call: TRBV7-9; j_call: TRBJ2-7; clone_size: -; cdr3_nt: TGTGCCAGCAGTTCCGACAGGGGCGAGCAGTACTTC; cdr3_aa: CASSSDRGEQYF
d_call: TRBD1; v_call: TRBV7-2; j_call: TRBJ2-3; clone_size: -; cdr3_nt: TGTGCCAGCAGCTACTCGGGACAGTCCACAGATACGCAGTATTTT; cdr3_aa: CASSYSGQSTDTQYF
d_call: TRBD1; v_call: TRBV14; j_call: TRBJ1-2; clone_size: -; cdr3_nt: TGTGCCAGCAGCCAAGCCTGGACAGGGGATGGCTACACCTTC; cdr3_aa: CASSQAWTGDGYTF
d_call: -; v_call: TRBV23-1; j_call: TRBJ1-2; clone_size: -; cdr3_nt: TGCGCCAGCAGTCAATTGAGTTATCCCCCGGGAGAACAGTATGGCTACACCTTC; cdr3_aa: CASSQLSYPPGEQYGYTF
d_call: -; v_call: TRBV2; j_call: TRBJ2-7; clone_size: -; cdr3_nt: TGTGCCAGCACGACACCTCCCGCCTACGAGCAGTACTTC; cdr3_aa: CASTTPPAYEQYF
d_call: TRBD2; v_call: TRBV7-3; j_call: TRBJ2-6; clone_size: -; cdr3_nt: TGTGCCAGCAGCTTCGGGACTAGCGGGCGGGCAGGCGTCCTGACTTTC; cdr3_aa: CASSFGTSGRAGVLTF
d_call: TRBD2; v_call: TRBV19; j_call: TRBJ2-2; clone_size: -; cdr3_nt: TGTGCCAGTAGTACCTTCAGCGGGGGGGCTGGGGAGCTGTTTTTT; cdr3_aa: CASSTFSGGAGELFF
d_call: TRBD2; v_call: TRBV5-1; j_call: TRBJ2-7; clone_size: -; cdr3_nt: TGCGCCAGCAGCCAGGGACTAGCGGGGGGCAGGAGCTCCTACGAGCAGTACTTC; cdr3_aa: CASSQGLAGGRSSYEQYF
d_call: -; v_call: TRBV7-7; j_call: TRBJ1-1; clone_size: once; cdr3_nt: TGTGCCAGCAGCTTGACACAGGACACTGAAGCTTTCTTT; cdr3_aa: CASSLTQDTEAFF
d_call: TRBD2; v_call: TRBV6-5; j_call: TRBJ2-1; clone_size: -; cdr3_nt: TGTGCCAGCAGTCGGACTAGAACAAATTACAATGAGCAGTTCTTC; cdr3_aa: CASSRTRTNYNEQFF
d_call: TRBD2; v_call: TRBV5-1; j_call: TRBJ2-3; clone_size: -; cdr3_nt: TGCGCCAGCAGCTTGGGGACTAGCGGGAAGAGCACAGATACGCAGTATTTT; cdr3_aa: CASSLGTSGKSTDTQYF
d_call: TRBD1; v_call: TRBV5-8; j_call: TRBJ1-2; clone_size: -; cdr3_nt: TGTGCCAGCAGCCCCACAGGGGGAGTCTCCGGCTACACCTTC; cdr3_aa: CASSPTGGVSGYTF
d_call: TRBD1; v_call: TRBV6-5; j_call: TRBJ2-2; clone_size: -; cdr3_nt: TGTGCCAGCAGGAGACAGGGAAACACCGGGGAGCTGTTTTTT; cdr3_aa: CASRRQGNTGELFF
d_call: -; v_call: TRBV15; j_call: TRBJ1-2; clone_size: -; cdr3_nt: TGTGCCACCAGCAGAGAACGGGGGTCTAACTATGGCTACACCTTC; cdr3_aa: CATSRERGSNYGYTF
d_call: -; v_call: TRBV5-8; j_call: TRBJ2-3; clone_size: -; cdr3_nt: TGTGCCAGCAGCTCGGCGATCGGACAGATCACAGATACGCAGTATTTT; cdr3_aa: CASSSAIGQITDTQYF
d_call: TRBD2; v_call: TRBV10-3; j_call: TRBJ2-1; clone_size: -; cdr3_nt: TGTGCCATCAGTGAACTAGCGGGAGAGTCCTACAATGAGCAGTTCTTC; cdr3_aa: CAISELAGESYNEQFF
d_call: TRBD2; v_call: TRBV27; j_call: TRBJ2-5; clone_size: -; cdr3_nt: TGTGCCAGCAGACGGACTAGCGGGGGGCGGACCCAGTACTTC; cdr3_aa: CASRRTSGGRTQYF
d_call: -; v_call: TRBV30; j_call: TRBJ2-3; clone_size: -; cdr3_nt: TGTGCCTGGGGGAGAGGAAGGGCTGATACGCAGTATTTT; cdr3_aa: CAWGRGRADTQYF